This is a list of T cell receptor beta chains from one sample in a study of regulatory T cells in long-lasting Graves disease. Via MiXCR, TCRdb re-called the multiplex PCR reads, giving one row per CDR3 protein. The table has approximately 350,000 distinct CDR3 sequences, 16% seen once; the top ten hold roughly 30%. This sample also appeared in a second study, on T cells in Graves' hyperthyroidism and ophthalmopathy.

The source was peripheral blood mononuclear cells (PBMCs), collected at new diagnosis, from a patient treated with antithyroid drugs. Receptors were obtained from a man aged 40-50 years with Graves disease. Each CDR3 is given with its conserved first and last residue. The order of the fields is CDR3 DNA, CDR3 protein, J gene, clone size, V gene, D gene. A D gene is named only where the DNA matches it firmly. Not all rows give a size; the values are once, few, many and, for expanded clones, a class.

CDR3 DNA: TGTGCCAGCAGCCGGTCCCCCCCAGAGACCCAGTACTTC
CDR3 protein: CASSRSPPETQYF
J gene: TRBJ2-5
clone size: many
V gene: TRBV7-3
D gene: NA

CDR3 DNA: TGTGCCAGCAGCTTAGGTTTTTACTCAGATACGCAGTATTTT
CDR3 protein: CASSLGFYSDTQYF
J gene: TRBJ2-3
clone size: NA
V gene: TRBV7-2
D gene: NA

CDR3 DNA: TGTGCCAGCAGTTTGAGTGGGGATGGCGGGGAGCTGTTTTTT
CDR3 protein: CASSLSGDGGELFF
J gene: TRBJ2-2
clone size: many
V gene: TRBV28
D gene: NA

CDR3 DNA: TGCAGTGCTAGGGGAGATGGTAACGGCGAGCAGTACTTC
CDR3 protein: CSARGDGNGEQYF
J gene: TRBJ2-7
clone size: NA
V gene: TRBV20-1
D gene: NA

CDR3 DNA: TGTGCCAGCAGCGCTATCGGGGGCGGGGGGGCTATCGAGCAGTACTTC
CDR3 protein: CASSAIGGGGAIEQYF
J gene: TRBJ2-7
clone size: many
V gene: TRBV7-2
D gene: TRBD2

CDR3 DNA: TGTGCCAGCAGTGAATTCGGCCTAGAGGGGGGGCTTGGCTACACCTTC
CDR3 protein: CASSEFGLEGGLGYTF
J gene: TRBJ1-2
clone size: many
V gene: TRBV2
D gene: NA

CDR3 DNA: TGTGCCACCCGCCAGGGGGGGCAGGGTCGCTACAATGAGCAGTTCTTC
CDR3 protein: CATRQGGQGRYNEQFF
J gene: TRBJ2-1
clone size: many
V gene: TRBV24-1
D gene: NA

CDR3 DNA: TGCAGTGCTTGCCCGGGCGTCCGCGAGACCCAGTACTTC
CDR3 protein: CSACPGVRETQYF
J gene: TRBJ2-5
clone size: many
V gene: TRBV20-1
D gene: NA

CDR3 DNA: TGTGCCAGCAGCCTTAGGGGGGGTCAACCTTCATCCTACGAGCAGTACTTC
CDR3 protein: CASSLRGGQPSSYEQYF
J gene: TRBJ2-7
clone size: few
V gene: TRBV11-3
D gene: NA

CDR3 DNA: TGTGCCAGCAGCTTAGTTTGGGGGGGCACAGATACGCAGTATTTT
CDR3 protein: CASSLVWGGTDTQYF
J gene: TRBJ2-3
clone size: many
V gene: TRBV7-2
D gene: NA

CDR3 DNA: TGTGCCAGCAGCTTAGCGCGAGGTGAGGGTGGTACGCAGTATTTT
CDR3 protein: CASSLARGEGGTQYF
J gene: TRBJ2-3
clone size: many
V gene: TRBV7-2
D gene: NA

CDR3 DNA: TGTGCCACCGCGGAGAGTGCAACTAATGAAAAACTGTTTTTT
CDR3 protein: CATAESATNEKLFF
J gene: TRBJ1-4
clone size: many
V gene: TRBV24-1
D gene: NA

CDR3 DNA: TGTGCCACCAGCAGAGGTCTCGGGGCCAACGTCCTGACTTTC
CDR3 protein: CATSRGLGANVLTF
J gene: TRBJ2-6
clone size: few
V gene: TRBV15
D gene: NA

CDR3 DNA: TGTGCCAGCAGTTTAACGCGGCCCTATAATTCACCCCTCCACTTT
CDR3 protein: CASSLTRPYNSPLHF
J gene: TRBJ1-6
clone size: NA
V gene: TRBV12-3/TRBV12-4
D gene: NA

CDR3 DNA: TGCGCCAGCAGCTTGGGTCCGGGAGGAAACACCGGGGAGCTGTTTTTT
CDR3 protein: CASSLGPGGNTGELFF
J gene: TRBJ2-2
clone size: NA
V gene: TRBV5-1
D gene: TRBD2

CDR3 DNA: TGTGCCAGCAGCTCCCAAGAGAATCAGCCCCAGCATTTT
CDR3 protein: CASSSQENQPQHF
J gene: TRBJ1-5
clone size: few
V gene: TRBV7-9
D gene: NA

CDR3 DNA: TGTGCCAGCAGCGTTCAGGGGTTGAATGAGCAGTTCTTC
CDR3 protein: CASSVQGLNEQFF
J gene: TRBJ2-1
clone size: many
V gene: TRBV9
D gene: NA

CDR3 DNA: TGTGCCTGGAGTCCAGGGGCGGATACGCAGTATTTT
CDR3 protein: CAWSPGADTQYF
J gene: TRBJ2-3
clone size: many
V gene: TRBV30
D gene: NA

CDR3 DNA: TGTGCCAGCAGCCCAAACAGGGGATCATACGAGCAGTACTTC
CDR3 protein: CASSPNRGSYEQYF
J gene: TRBJ2-7
clone size: many
V gene: TRBV6-1
D gene: TRBD1

CDR3 DNA: TGCGCCACCTCCCGGGAGCGGGCAGATACGCAGTATTTT
CDR3 protein: CATSRERADTQYF
J gene: TRBJ2-3
clone size: few
V gene: TRBV4-1
D gene: NA

CDR3 DNA: TGTGCCAGCTCATCGGTATCAGATACGCAGTATTTT
CDR3 protein: CASSSVSDTQYF
J gene: TRBJ2-3
clone size: many
V gene: TRBV18
D gene: NA

CDR3 DNA: TGTGCCACAACCGGGACTAGCTTATCCACAGATACGCAGTATTTT
CDR3 protein: CATTGTSLSTDTQYF
J gene: TRBJ2-3
clone size: many
V gene: TRBV2
D gene: TRBD2

CDR3 DNA: TGCAGCGTTGGCTCGACTAGCGGGGGTCGAGGGACCCAGTACTTC
CDR3 protein: CSVGSTSGGRGTQYF
J gene: TRBJ2-5
clone size: many
V gene: TRBV29-1
D gene: TRBD2

CDR3 DNA: TGTGCCACCTCCGGGACTAGGCACAATGAGCAGTTCTTC
CDR3 protein: CATSGTRHNEQFF
J gene: TRBJ2-1
clone size: many
V gene: TRBV28
D gene: TRBD2

CDR3 DNA: TGTGCCAGCAGTTTTGGACAATTCACCGGGGAGCTGTTTTTT
CDR3 protein: CASSFGQFTGELFF
J gene: TRBJ2-2
clone size: many
V gene: TRBV6-5
D gene: NA

CDR3 DNA: TGTGCCAGCAGCTTATTCAACACAGTGAACACTGAAGCTTTCTTT
CDR3 protein: CASSLFNTVNTEAFF
J gene: TRBJ1-1
clone size: many
V gene: TRBV13
D gene: NA

CDR3 DNA: TGTGCCAGCAGCTTGGGAGCAGGAAACACTGAAGCTTTCTTT
CDR3 protein: CASSLGAGNTEAFF
J gene: TRBJ1-1
clone size: many
V gene: TRBV5-1
D gene: NA

CDR3 DNA: TGTGCCAGCAGCCAAGGGACTCCGTGTGGTGAGCAGTACTTC
CDR3 protein: CASSQGTPCGEQYF
J gene: TRBJ2-7
clone size: many
V gene: TRBV3-2
D gene: NA

CDR3 DNA: TGTGCCAGCAGTGAACGGACAGGGGACACTGAAGCTTTCTTT
CDR3 protein: CASSERTGDTEAFF
J gene: TRBJ1-1
clone size: many
V gene: TRBV2
D gene: TRBD1

CDR3 DNA: TGCAGTGCCTCCCAGTCCATAGACACCGGGGAGCTGTTTTTT
CDR3 protein: CSASQSIDTGELFF
J gene: TRBJ2-2
clone size: NA
V gene: TRBV20-1
D gene: NA

CDR3 DNA: TGTGCCAGCAGCACTGGACCCACGAATGAGCAGTTCTTC
CDR3 protein: CASSTGPTNEQFF
J gene: TRBJ2-1
clone size: NA
V gene: TRBV7-2
D gene: NA

CDR3 DNA: TGTGCCAGCACCGTGACGGGGGACTCCTACAATGAGCAGTTCTTC
CDR3 protein: CASTVTGDSYNEQFF
J gene: TRBJ2-1
clone size: few
V gene: TRBV9
D gene: NA

CDR3 DNA: TGTGCCATCGGACGGGCTGAGGATTCACCCCTCCACTTT
CDR3 protein: CAIGRAEDSPLHF
J gene: TRBJ1-6
clone size: many
V gene: TRBV10-3
D gene: NA

CDR3 DNA: TGTGCCAGCAGCCGAGGGACTCTCTCGTACAATGAGCAGTTCTTC
CDR3 protein: CASSRGTLSYNEQFF
J gene: TRBJ2-1
clone size: NA
V gene: TRBV27
D gene: NA

CDR3 DNA: TGTGCCTGGAGTGTAACGACTAGTGTGAACACTGAAGCTTTCTTT
CDR3 protein: CAWSVTTSVNTEAFF
J gene: TRBJ1-1
clone size: many
V gene: TRBV30
D gene: NA

CDR3 DNA: TGTGCCAGCAGTGGGACAGCGCGGAACACTGAAGCTTTCTTT
CDR3 protein: CASSGTARNTEAFF
J gene: TRBJ1-1
clone size: few
V gene: TRBV28
D gene: TRBD1

CDR3 DNA: TGTGCCACCAGAAAGCAGGTCGTCACAGATACGCAGTATTTT
CDR3 protein: CATRKQVVTDTQYF
J gene: TRBJ2-3
clone size: many
V gene: TRBV6-1
D gene: NA

CDR3 DNA: TGTGCCAGCAGATTCAGGGGCAAGCCATATGGCTACACCTTC
CDR3 protein: CASRFRGKPYGYTF
J gene: TRBJ1-2
clone size: few
V gene: TRBV5-4
D gene: NA

CDR3 DNA: TGTGCCAGCAGCGTAGCCAAAGGGGGATCCTACAATGAGCAGTTCTTC
CDR3 protein: CASSVAKGGSYNEQFF
J gene: TRBJ2-1
clone size: NA
V gene: TRBV9
D gene: NA

CDR3 DNA: TGTGCCAGCGGAGGACTAGCGGGGGGCCTACCCACAGATACGCAGTATTTT
CDR3 protein: CASGGLAGGLPTDTQYF
J gene: TRBJ2-3
clone size: few
V gene: TRBV2
D gene: TRBD2

CDR3 DNA: TGTGCCAGCACCAGGGAATATGGCTACACCTTC
CDR3 protein: CASTREYGYTF
J gene: TRBJ1-2
clone size: once
V gene: TRBV2
D gene: NA

CDR3 DNA: TGTGCCAGCAGTTTTTGGAGGCAAGAGACCCAGTACTTC
CDR3 protein: CASSFWRQETQYF
J gene: TRBJ2-5
clone size: many
V gene: TRBV28
D gene: NA

CDR3 DNA: TGTGCCAGCAGCAGGGTCGGGGGTCAGGAGCAGTACTTC
CDR3 protein: CASSRVGGQEQYF
J gene: TRBJ2-7
clone size: many
V gene: TRBV9
D gene: NA

CDR3 DNA: TGTGCCAGCAGTTTTAACAGGGCCTCGTTAGAGACCCAGTACTTC
CDR3 protein: CASSFNRASLETQYF
J gene: TRBJ2-5
clone size: many
V gene: TRBV27
D gene: NA

CDR3 DNA: TGTGCCAGCAGTTTCGGACTGACGAACACCGGGGAGCTGTTTTTT
CDR3 protein: CASSFGLTNTGELFF
J gene: TRBJ2-2
clone size: many
V gene: TRBV6-2/TRBV6-3
D gene: NA

CDR3 DNA: TGCGCCAGCAGCCAAGGGTACTCCGGGGAGCTGTTTTTT
CDR3 protein: CASSQGYSGELFF
J gene: TRBJ2-2
clone size: NA
V gene: TRBV4-1
D gene: NA

CDR3 DNA: TGCAGTGCCTGGGCAGGTTACAATGAGCAGTTCTTC
CDR3 protein: CSAWAGYNEQFF
J gene: TRBJ2-1
clone size: many
V gene: TRBV20-1
D gene: NA

CDR3 DNA: TGTGCCAGCAGCTTAATCACGCCAGGGACCGGGGAGCTGTTTTTT
CDR3 protein: CASSLITPGTGELFF
J gene: TRBJ2-2
clone size: once
V gene: TRBV7-2
D gene: NA

CDR3 DNA: TGCGCCAGCAGCTTGGATGGCAACCCAACCTACGAGCAGTACTTC
CDR3 protein: CASSLDGNPTYEQYF
J gene: TRBJ2-7
clone size: many
V gene: TRBV5-1
D gene: NA

CDR3 DNA: TGTGCCTGGAGTGGGGTCGACTATGGCTACACCTTC
CDR3 protein: CAWSGVDYGYTF
J gene: TRBJ1-2
clone size: few
V gene: TRBV30
D gene: NA

CDR3 DNA: TGTGCCAGCGTAAAGGACAGGGGGAGCACTGAAGCTTTCTTT
CDR3 protein: CASVKDRGSTEAFF
J gene: TRBJ1-1
clone size: NA
V gene: TRBV12-3/TRBV12-4
D gene: TRBD1

CDR3 DNA: TGTGCCAGCAGTGTAGCGGGACAGGGGAACACTGAAGCTTTCTTT
CDR3 protein: CASSVAGQGNTEAFF
J gene: TRBJ1-1
clone size: many
V gene: TRBV6-1
D gene: TRBD1

CDR3 DNA: TGTGCCAGCAGTTTATGGGGGACAGGCAATCAGCCCCAGCATTTT
CDR3 protein: CASSLWGTGNQPQHF
J gene: TRBJ1-5
clone size: many
V gene: TRBV27
D gene: TRBD1